The next 7 T cell receptor beta chains were all read from a single sample in a study of T cell changes during pregnancy in multiple sclerosis. TCRdb's table, derived via immunoSEQ multiplex PCR, lists solely in-frame clones and lacks some. The sample comprises roughly 59,000 clones, 80% to 95% of which are singletons, and 3% to 4% rests with the top ten. Source: CD8+ T cells from peripheral blood mononuclear cells, taken in the second trimester of pregnancy. The receptors shown here come from a female donor with multiple sclerosis, enrolled in a pregnancy study.

V and J are TRBV7-8 and TRBJ2-7; D might be TRBD1 (5 bases). This CDR3 is built from 15 residues. Trimming pared 1 base from V and 1 base from J, leaving 11 bases between. Germline CDR1 and CDR2: SGHVS and FQNEAQ. In DNA form, the CDR3 reads TGTGCCAGCAGCTTAGATGTAGGGGCATCCTACGAGCAGTACTTC. This sequence encodes CASSLDVGASYEQYF.

The chain joins TRBV11-2 to TRBJ1-2; 9 positions agree with TRBD1. The V gene's germline CDR1 is SGHAT and CDR2 FQNNGV. Losses at the gene ends were 5 bases for V and 5 bases for J; bases not matched to a gene: 9. CDR3 size: 15 residues. The CDR3 reads CASSRGQGSGYGYTF. CDR3 sequence (DNA): TGTGCCAGCAGCCGCGGACAGGGGAGTGGGTATGGCTACACCTTC.

This chain uses TRBV28 with TRBJ2-1; D is perhaps TRBD1 (5 bases). The CDR3 is made up of 14 amino acids. Trimming pared 6 bases from V and 8 bases from J, leaving 17 bases between. Germline assignment: CDR1 MDHEN and CDR2 SYDVKM. CDR3 sequence reads: CASRSQGLGDEQFF. The CDR3 DNA follows: TGTGCCAGCAGGTCCCAGGGTCTTGGGGATGAGCAGTTCTTC.

The chain links TRBV9 to TRBJ2-1; 8 bases are a match to TRBD2. Germline V gene lookup returns CDR1 SGDLS and CDR2 YYNGEE. The CDR3 covers 16 residues. The ends lost 0 bases at V and 5 bases at J; junction bases unmatched: 7. CDR3 nucleotide sequence: TGTGCCAGCAGCGTAGAGCTGGGACTAGGCAACAATGAGCAGTTCTTC. Its translation is CASSVELGLGNNEQFF.

This chain uses TRBV27 with TRBJ1-1; tentative D call: TRBD1 (6 bases). The length of the CDR3 is 17 residues. The V end was cut by 5 bases, the J end by 11 bases, with 30 bases between. From germline, CDR1 is MNHEY and CDR2 SMNVEV (reference sequence). The CDR3 protein is CASSPQGKGQKGLGAFF. The DNA of the CDR3 is TGTGCCAGCAGTCCCCAGGGGAAGGGACAAAAGGGGCTTGGGGCTTTCTTT.

The chain couples TRBV9 to TRBJ2-5; D is ambiguous. V lost 1 base and J lost 4, with 11 bases in between. Germline V gene lookup returns CDR1 SGDLS and CDR2 YYNGEE. The CDR3 is 14 residues long. CDR3 sequence: CASSVFEERETQYF. In DNA, the CDR3 is TGTGCCAGCAGCGTATTCGAGGAGAGAGAGACCCAGTACTTC.

This rearrangement joins TRBV6-1 to TRBJ1-1; no reliable D call. There are 14 residues in the CDR3. Trimming removed 8 bases from V and 1 base from J, with 14 bases in between. Per the germline V gene, CDR1 is MNHNS and CDR2 is SASEGT. The DNA of the CDR3 is TGTGCCAGCGATTACGAGGGCCCGAACACTGAAGCTTTCTTT. Its translation: CASDYEGPNTEAFF.